This entry lists 9 T cell receptor beta chains sequenced from one sample in a study of a mutant IDH1 vaccine in newly diagnosed glioma (TCRdb year 2021). Receptors were amplified or captured by the immunoSEQ multiplex PCR assay. The table was pulled from immuneACCESS by TCRdb, which kept in-frame rearrangements only. Such tables lose some clones; where checked, under half of the loss comes from unresolved V genes, and the rest has no known cause. Across this sample there are tens of thousands of clones, with about four fifths seen only once. The ten most abundant clones make up 3.6% of the sample. The sample's time point, from its label and the paper: week 11, during vaccination. Each vaccine dose was 300 ug of a 20-mer mutant IDH1 peptide in Montanide, given subcutaneously with topical imiquimod. The antigens of these receptors remain unknown. The specimen was PBMCs, collected from a glioma patient whose treatment included an IDH1 peptide vaccine. Receptors originate from a man aged 25 to 45 with glioma.

This chain joins TRBV7-9 and TRBJ2-5, with TRBD2 as a possible D gene (5 bases). The V end was cut by 4 bases, the J end by 1 base, with 13 bases between. CDR3 size: 15 residues. Germline loops: CDR1 SEHNR, CDR2 FQNEAQ (reference sequence). The CDR3 is CASSSRLGVQETQYF. CDR3 sequence (DNA): TGTGCCAGCAGCTCCCGGCTGGGAGTCCAAGAGACCCAGTACTTC. Combining the CDR3 with reference TRBV7-9 and TRBJ2-5 gives the whole variable domain DTGVSQNPRHKITKRGQNVTFRCDPISEHNRLYWYRQTLGQGPEFLTYFQNEAQLEKSRLLSDRFSAERPKGSFSTLEIQRTEQGDSAMYLCASSSRLGVQETQYFGPGTRLLVL.

The chain is built from TRBV27 and TRBJ1-6; the match to TRBD1 covers 8 bases. This CDR3 is built from 16 residues. The V and J ends lost 6 bases and 3 bases, in that order; junction bases with no gene match: 7. CDR1 is MNHEY and CDR2 is SMNVEV in the germline V gene (reference sequence). CDR3 amino acids: CASRSFGQGYNSPLHF. The DNA for the CDR3 is TGTGCCAGCAGGTCTTTTGGACAGGGCTATAATTCACCCCTCCACTTT.

This rearrangement joins TRBV6-5 to TRBJ2-7; D ambiguous. There are 13 residues in the CDR3. Germline lookup yields CDR1 MNHEY and CDR2 SVGAGI. Between the trimmed V and J ends, which lost 0 bases and 4 bases, there was a span of 7 bases. The CDR3 protein is CASSYSEEYEQYF. Here the CDR3 DNA reads TGTGCCAGCAGTTACTCCGAGGAGTACGAGCAGTACTTC.

The chain's CDR3 is CASSITSGRDTGELFF. The CDR3 DNA reads TGTGCCAGTAGTATTACTAGCGGGAGAGACACCGGGGAGCTGTTTTTT. The V and J genes are TRBV19 and TRBJ2-2, with 11 bases matching TRBD2. The CDR3 has 16 amino acids. Looked up from germline, CDR1 is LNHDA and CDR2 is SQIVND (reference sequence). After removal of 3 bases from V and 3 bases from J, the junction contained 3 bases not matched to a gene. Variable domain in full (rest from reference TRBV19 and TRBJ2-2): DGGITQSPKYLFRKEGQNVTLSCEQNLNHDAMYWYRQDPGQGLRLIYYSQIVNDFQKGDIAEGYSVSREKKESFPLTVTSAQKNPTAFYLCASSITSGRDTGELFFGEGSRLTVL.

The rearrangement joins TRBV9 to TRBJ2-3; maybe TRBD2 (6 bases). In germline, CDR1 is SGDLS, CDR2 YYNGEE. The length of the CDR3 is 16 residues. Trimming left V 0 bases short and J 2 bases short, with 13 bases between. The CDR3 DNA is TGTGCCAGCAGCGTAGCCTCCGGGGGTATCACAGATACGCAGTATTTT. This gives the protein CASSVASGGITDTQYF.

The chain joins TRBV9 to TRBJ2-7; TRBD2 might be the D (7 bases). Trimming stripped 3 bases from V and 4 bases from J, with 20 bases between. Germline lookup yields CDR1 SGDLS and CDR2 YYNGEE. This CDR3 comprises 16 residues. The CDR3 protein is CASSAREGGAQYEQYF. CDR3 DNA: TGTGCCAGCAGCGCCAGAGAGGGGGGGGCTCAGTACGAGCAGTACTTC.

The chain joins TRBV7-7 to TRBJ2-3; 8 bases match TRBD2. The CDR3 runs to 15 residues. J lost 3 bases, V lost 6 bases, and 8 bases had no gene match. Germline V lookup: CDR1 SSHAT, CDR2 FNYEAQ (reference sequence). CDR3 nucleotide sequence: TGTGCCAGCAGTCCAATAGCGGGATCGACAGATACGCAGTATTTT. It codes for CASSPIAGSTDTQYF.

This clone came up a few times. The J gene is TRBJ2-3, the V gene TRBV10-3; 10 nucleotides match TRBD2. CDR1 ENHRY and CDR2 SYGVKD come from the germline V gene. This CDR3 has 15 amino acids. After removal of 6 bases from V and 1 base from J, the junction contained 4 bases not matched to a gene. CDR3 protein: CAISFGTSGTDTQYF. The CDR3 bases are TGTGCCATCAGCTTCGGGACTAGCGGCACAGATACGCAGTATTTT.

The CDR3 coding sequence is TGTGCCAGCAGCTTCTCCGGGTCGGAGGGGGAGACCCAGTACTTC. Amino acids: CASSFSGSEGETQYF. This chain links TRBV7-3 with TRBJ2-5, with a weak D call TRBD2 (6 bases). This CDR3 has 15 amino acids. Germline V gene data show CDR1 as SGHTA and CDR2 as FQGTGA. The ends were cut back, 3 bases at V and 5 bases at J, with 16 bases in the middle.